The 32 T cell receptor beta chains below were found in one sample sequenced in a study of a mutant IDH1 vaccine in newly diagnosed glioma. Here immunoSEQ multiplex PCR was the method, and the copy in TCRdb shows in-frame clones only, minus some. The data hold some 50,000 clones, with 75% to 90% observed a single time. The time point was: baseline, week 1 (first vaccination visit). Stated treatment: pre-vaccination baseline after standard-of-care therapy. Source: PBMCs, taken from a glioma patient treated with radiotherapy, temozolomide or both. The receptors derive from a man aged 40-55 years with glioma.

This chain links TRBV7-9 with TRBJ1-1; 7 bases are a match to TRBD1. The V segment lost 5 bases and the J segment 7 bases; nucleotides outside the gene matches: 4. In germline, CDR1 is SEHNR, CDR2 FQNEAQ (reference sequence). The CDR3 runs 12 residues. The CDR3 region has the DNA TGTGCCAGCAGCCGAGGGGGCCGTGAAGCTTTCTTT. Protein: CASSRGGREAFF.

The rearrangement uses TRBV6-6 and TRBJ1-1, with 8 bases that match TRBD1. The CDR3 runs 15 residues. V gave up 6 bases and J gave up 3 bases; unmatched junction bases: 9. CDR1 and CDR2 (germline): MNHNY, SVGAGI (reference sequence). The CDR3 here is CASSPRQGWDTEAFF. DNA of the CDR3: TGTGCCAGCAGCCCCCGACAGGGGTGGGACACTGAAGCTTTCTTT.

This clone has a handful of counts. The chain is built from TRBV25-1 and TRBJ2-2; D could derive from TRBD1 or TRBD2 (5 bases each). Trimming stripped 0 bases from V and 2 bases from J, with 13 bases between. The CDR3 covers 17 residues. The germline gives CDR1 MGHDK, CDR2 SYGVNS. CDR3 residues: CASSEYGGWGNTGELFF. CDR3 coding DNA: TGTGCCAGCAGTGAATATGGAGGCTGGGGCAACACCGGGGAGCTGTTTTTT. Complete variable domain (other parts from reference TRBV25-1 and TRBJ2-2): EADIYQTPRYLVIGTGKKITLECSQTMGHDKMYWYQQDPGMELHLIHYSYGVNSTEKGDLSSESTVSRIRTEHFPLTLESARPSHTSQYLCASSEYGGWGNTGELFFGEGSRLTVL.

The gene calls are TRBV2 and TRBJ2-2, with D perhaps TRBD1 (6 bases). CDR1 and CDR2 from the germline V gene are SNHLY and FYNNEI. The V gene lost 7 bases and the J gene lost 0 bases, with 12 bases spanning the gap. The CDR3 runs to 15 residues. Here the CDR3 DNA reads TGTGCCAGCAAACCCGACAGGACGAACACCGGGGAGCTGTTTTTT. It encodes CASKPDRTNTGELFF.

This clone counts as medium-sized. The chain combines TRBV29-1 with TRBJ2-7, with 13 nucleotides matching TRBD2. Per the germline V gene, CDR1 is SQVTM and CDR2 is ANQGSEA. This CDR3 comprises 15 residues. The V segment lost 4 bases and the J segment 1 base; nucleotides outside the gene matches: 4. CDR3 sequence (DNA): TGCAGCGTTGGGGTGGGACTAGCGGGGTCCTACGAGCAGTACTTC. Protein sequence: CSVGVGLAGSYEQYF.

V is TRBV10-3 and J is TRBJ2-1; D gene uncertain. Trimming shortened V by 4 bases and J by 8 bases, and 9 bases separated the two germline ends. This CDR3 has 12 residues. Germline V gene lookup returns CDR1 ENHRY and CDR2 SYGVKD. In nucleotides, the CDR3 is TGTGCCATCAGTGTCTACAAGGATGAGCAGTTCTTC. It codes for CAISVYKDEQFF.

The rearrangement joins TRBV10-2 to TRBJ1-5, with 9 bases lining up with TRBD1. V lost 6 bases to trimming and J lost 4 bases; unmatched junction nucleotides: 7. Germline CDR1 reads WSHSY; CDR2 reads SAAADI. This CDR3 has 15 residues. CDR3 sequence reads: CASRPPGTGNQPQHF. The CDR3 bases are TGCGCCAGCAGACCGCCCGGGACAGGGAATCAGCCCCAGCATTTT.

The V and J genes are TRBV18 and TRBJ2-1; no firm D call. The ends were cut back, 1 base at V and 0 bases at J, with 7 bases in the middle. Germline V lookup: CDR1 KGHSH, CDR2 LQKENI. The CDR3 has 15 amino acids. CDR3 amino acids: CASSPLGVSYNEQFF. The DNA of the CDR3 is TGTGCCAGCTCACCACTAGGCGTCTCCTACAATGAGCAGTTCTTC.

The rearrangement joins TRBV19 to TRBJ2-5, with D possibly being TRBD2 (5 bases). V was pared by 4 bases and J by 5 bases, with 14 bases between. The CDR3 extends over 14 amino acids. Germline V gene sequence: CDR1 LNHDA, CDR2 SQIVND (reference sequence). As DNA, the CDR3 is TGTGCCAGTAGTACAGCCGGGGTGCGGGAGACCCAGTACTTC. Amino acids: CASSTAGVRETQYF.

The chain couples TRBV7-6 to TRBJ2-7, with TRBD2 as a possible D gene (6 bases). CDR3 size: 16 residues. Germline CDR1 SGHVS, CDR2 FNYEAQ. V lost 5 bases and J lost 0, with 17 bases in between. The CDR3 spells CASSLLDYRSSYEQYF. As DNA, the CDR3 is TGTGCCAGCAGCCTCCTGGACTACCGCAGCTCCTACGAGCAGTACTTC.

The chain combines TRBV5-5 with TRBJ1-5; D not resolved. With 2 bases removed from V and 3 bases from J, the gap between germline ends came to 24 bases. The germline CDR1 and CDR2 sequences are SGHKS and YYEKEE (reference sequence). The CDR3 is 19 amino acids. The CDR3 DNA is TGTGCCAGCAGCTTTCGGCAGGCCGAGTTCCCGGCCCACAATCAGCCCCAGCATTTT. It is translated as CASSFRQAEFPAHNQPQHF.

V gene TRBV9 combines with J gene TRBJ2-5; D might be TRBD2 (6 bases). Trimming removed 4 bases at V and 4 bases at J, with 20 bases between. This CDR3 contains 16 residues. In germline, CDR1 is SGDLS, CDR2 YYNGEE. The CDR3 loop is CASSPPGSGLRETQYF. The CDR3 nucleotides are TGTGCCAGCAGCCCTCCTGGGAGCGGGCTCAGAGAGACCCAGTACTTC.

This clone occurred a few times. The chain is built from TRBV2 and TRBJ1-5; 7 nucleotides align to TRBD1. The CDR3 totals 14 residues. Germline lookup yields CDR1 SNHLY and CDR2 FYNNEI. Losses at the gene ends were 5 bases for V and 7 bases for J; bases not matched to a gene: 8. CDR3 in DNA: TGTGCCAGCAGTTTTGACAGGGCGAGGCAGCCCCAGCATTTT. It encodes CASSFDRARQPQHF.

The chain joins TRBV29-1 to TRBJ1-5, with 10 bases lining up with TRBD1. The CDR3 contains 15 residues. Germline values: CDR1 SQVTM, CDR2 ANQGSEA. J lost 3 bases, V lost 4 bases, and 6 bases had no gene match. CDR3 sequence reads: CSVAYGTGANQPQHF. As DNA, the CDR3 is TGCAGCGTTGCCTACGGGACAGGGGCCAATCAGCCCCAGCATTTT.

This clone appeared a single time. The J gene is TRBJ1-3, the V gene TRBV25-1; D is possibly TRBD1 (6 bases). The CDR3 sequence is 14 residues long. Trimming pared 4 bases from V and 4 bases from J, leaving 11 bases between. From germline, CDR1 is MGHDK and CDR2 SYGVNS. CDR3 bases: TGTGCCAGCAGTGGCCCCGGACAGGGAAACACCATATATTTT. It encodes CASSGPGQGNTIYF.

The sample holds one count of this clone. The V call is TRBV5-1, the J call TRBJ2-3; TRBD2 matches 9 bases. Trimming took 0 bases from V and 2 from J; bases not matched to a gene: 7. From germline, CDR1 is SGHRS and CDR2 YFSETQ. The CDR3 is 17 amino acids. The CDR3 spells CASSLERGGRATDTQYF. CDR3 coding DNA: TGCGCCAGCAGCTTGGAGCGGGGCGGGAGGGCCACAGATACGCAGTATTTT.

Only a few counts were recorded for this clone. The rearrangement uses TRBV7-3 and TRBJ1-4; 10 nucleotides align to TRBD1. Germline V gene lookup returns CDR1 SGHTA and CDR2 FQGTGA. Losses at the gene ends were 5 bases for V and 3 bases for J; bases not matched to a gene: 3. The CDR3 contains 15 residues. The CDR3 DNA reads TGTGCCAGCAGCAAGGACAGGGGGGCTAATGAAAAACTGTTTTTT. Translation gives CASSKDRGANEKLFF.

This clone showed up just a few times. V usage is TRBV6-1 and J usage is TRBJ2-7; D not resolved. This CDR3 is 13 amino acids long. CDR1 is MNHNS, CDR2 SASEGT, per germline. V was pared by 9 bases and J by 2 bases, with 14 bases between. The CDR3 sequence: CASRNWAAYEQYF. CDR3 nucleotides: TGTGCCAGTAGGAATTGGGCGGCCTACGAGCAGTACTTC.

J is TRBJ1-2 and V is TRBV5-1, with TRBD1 matching 7 bases. Germline-derived CDR1 and CDR2 are SGHRS and YFSETQ. V gave up 0 bases and J gave up 4 bases; unmatched junction bases: 6. The length of the CDR3 is 15 residues. The CDR3 reads CASSLEGAVGYGYTF. CDR3 sequence (DNA): TGCGCCAGCAGCTTGGAGGGGGCTGTAGGCTATGGCTACACCTTC.

The chain couples TRBV19 to TRBJ2-6, with a weak D call TRBD1 (7 bases). V gave up 3 bases and J gave up 3 bases, with 15 bases separating them. Per the germline V gene, CDR1 is LNHDA and CDR2 is SQIVND (reference sequence). This CDR3 is 17 amino acids long. CDR3 loop: CASSIRGDSFGANVLTF. The CDR3 DNA reads TGTGCCAGTAGTATTAGGGGGGACAGCTTTGGGGCCAACGTCCTGACTTTC. Full variable domain (outside the CDR3, taken from reference TRBV19 and TRBJ2-6): DGGITQSPKYLFRKEGQNVTLSCEQNLNHDAMYWYRQDPGQGLRLIYYSQIVNDFQKGDIAEGYSVSREKKESFPLTVTSAQKNPTAFYLCASSIRGDSFGANVLTFGAGSRLTVL.

This clone has more than one count but fewer than ten. V and J are TRBV10-3 and TRBJ1-5; 8 nucleotides agree with TRBD1. Losses at the gene ends were 3 bases for V and 1 base for J; bases not matched to a gene: 5. Germline CDR1 ENHRY, CDR2 SYGVKD. The CDR3 extends over 16 amino acids. The CDR3 protein is CAISEDRGGSNQPQHF. CDR3 coding DNA: TGTGCCATCAGTGAAGACAGGGGCGGCAGCAATCAGCCCCAGCATTTT.

This chain joins TRBV5-1 and TRBJ2-7, with 7 bases that match TRBD2. J gave up 9 bases and V 0 bases, and 3 bases lay outside the gene matches. The germline V gene encodes CDR1 SGHRS and CDR2 YFSETQ. The CDR3 loop spans 12 amino acids. CDR3 in amino acids: CASSLAGEGQYF. The CDR3 DNA is TGCGCCAGCAGCTTGGCTGGGGAGGGGCAGTACTTC.

This clone was seen only a few times. V gene TRBV14 combines with J gene TRBJ1-2; D gene ambiguous. Germline V gives CDR1 SGHDN, CDR2 FVKESK. Trimming removed 1 base at V and 8 bases at J, with 5 bases between. This CDR3 region has 11 residues. CDR3 bases: TGTGCCAGCAGCCAAGTGGGAGGCTACACCTTC. This translates into CASSQVGGYTF.

The chain couples TRBV6-6 to TRBJ1-1; D is unclear. The CDR3 contains 11 residues. CDR1 is MNHNY and CDR2 is SVGAGI in the germline V gene (reference sequence). V dropped 8 bases and J dropped 3 bases, with 7 bases sitting between them. CDR3 bases: TGTGCCAGCGTGGCTGACACTGAAGCTTTCTTT. Amino acids: CASVADTEAFF.

This clone was seen just once. The chain joins TRBV9 to TRBJ2-2, with D maybe TRBD1 (6 bases). Germline V lookup: CDR1 SGDLS, CDR2 YYNGEE. Trimming removed 1 base from V and 4 bases from J, with 17 bases in between. The CDR3 is 17 amino acids. The CDR3, as DNA: TGTGCCAGCAGCGTACCCCGGACAGCCTCTTCCACCGGGGAGCTGTTTTTT. Its translation is CASSVPRTASSTGELFF.

The chain carries TRBV6-5 and TRBJ2-5; weak D call: TRBD1 (7 bases). Germline CDR1 MNHEY, CDR2 SVGAGI. Trimming removed 5 bases from V and 4 bases from J, with 14 bases in between. The CDR3 spans 14 residues. The CDR3 protein is CASSPSQGGETQYF. In nucleotides, the CDR3 is TGTGCCAGCAGTCCGAGTCAGGGGGGAGAGACCCAGTACTTC.

This chain connects TRBV6-4 to TRBJ2-2, with 10 bases matching TRBD2. The ends lost 5 bases at V and 3 bases at J; junction bases unmatched: 6. CDR1 is MRHNA and CDR2 is SNTAGT in the germline V gene. The CDR3 totals 16 residues. CDR3 sequence reads: CASSPSGSWYTGELFF. Written as DNA, the CDR3 is TGTGCCAGCAGTCCTAGCGGGAGTTGGTACACCGGGGAGCTGTTTTTT.

This clone has only a few counts. V usage is TRBV1 and J usage is TRBJ2-7; TRBD1 is taken as the D call from the table, unchecked against the DNA. TRBV1 has pseudogene status. The CDR3 has 17 residues. In nucleotides, the CDR3 is TGCACCAGCAGCCAAGAATCCCAGGATCTTAGCTCCTACGAGCAGTACTTC. It is translated as CTSSQESQDLSSYEQYF.

This rearrangement joins TRBV6-5 to TRBJ1-3; 11 bases match TRBD1. Germline assignment: CDR1 MNHEY and CDR2 SVGAGI. The CDR3 runs to 16 residues. The V segment lost 0 bases and the J segment 7 bases; nucleotides outside the gene matches: 5. The CDR3 coding sequence is TGTGCCAGCAGTTACTCGACCGGGACAGGGGGGAACACCATATATTTT. Protein: CASSYSTGTGGNTIYF.

The J gene is TRBJ2-3, the V gene TRBV19; 9 bases match TRBD2. The germline V gene encodes CDR1 LNHDA and CDR2 SQIVND (reference sequence). The length of the CDR3 is 16 residues. With V trimmed by 7 bases and J by 3 bases, 11 bases remained unmatched. DNA of the CDR3: TGTGCCAGTACCCCCCTGGGCGGGAGGGATACAGATACGCAGTATTTT. Protein sequence: CASTPLGGRDTDTQYF. Full variable domain (rest looked up from reference TRBV19 and TRBJ2-3): DGGITQSPKYLFRKEGQNVTLSCEQNLNHDAMYWYRQDPGQGLRLIYYSQIVNDFQKGDIAEGYSVSREKKESFPLTVTSAQKNPTAFYLCASTPLGGRDTDTQYFGPGTRLTVL.

This clone has just one count. This chain joins TRBV5-5 and TRBJ1-5; TRBD1 aligns across 7 bases. The CDR3 runs to 15 residues. Germline CDR1 reads SGHKS; CDR2 reads YYEKEE (reference sequence). With 4 bases clipped from V and 3 bases from J, the junction kept 7 bases outside the gene matches. This chain's CDR3 is CASSLHGTVNQPQHF. The CDR3 DNA sequence: TGTGCCAGCAGCCTCCACGGGACAGTCAATCAGCCCCAGCATTTT. Full variable domain (outside the CDR3, taken from reference TRBV5-5 and TRBJ1-5): DAGVTQSPTHLIKTRGQQVTLRCSPISGHKSVSWYQQVLGQGPQFIFQYYEKEERGRGNFPDRFSARQFPNYSSELNVNALLLGDSALYLCASSLHGTVNQPQHFGDGTRLSIL.

The chain recombines TRBV4-3 with TRBJ2-2, with 13 bases fitting TRBD2. Trimming removed 4 bases from V and 6 bases from J; junction bases left unmatched: 14. The CDR3 loop spans 19 amino acids. Germline V gene sequence: CDR1 LGHNA, CDR2 YSLEER. CDR3 coding DNA: TGCGCCAGCAGCCTCCTGCCTCCTACTAGCGGGAGGGCCTCCGGGGAGCTGTTTTTT. This codes for CASSLLPPTSGRASGELFF.